This paragraph covers one T cell receptor (beta chain) sequence. The target antigen is unknown. Sequenced by immunoSEQ multiplex PCR; TCRdb stores in-frame clones only, minus some. The sample has under 40,000 clones, around three quarters seen once; the top ten hold roughly 3.8%. This entry belongs to a study of vaccination effects on CD4 cells after COVID-19. Study-wide background: The ViraFEST assay expanded antigen-specific CD4+ T cells with viral peptide pools before sequencing. Points from the study as a whole: A shortage of convalescent patients and an absence of early post-infection timepoints characterized the study. Late post-vaccination, clones induced by infection and those induced by vaccine underwent marked clonal contraction.

Culture proceeded for more than 8 days, and CD4+ T cells were then isolated. The sample consisted of CD4+ T cells from PBMCs cultured without peptide, taken before COVID-19 vaccination. The receptor was derived from a human donor who received a COVID-19 vaccine.

In DNA form, the CDR3 reads TGTGCCAGCAGCGTAGGAGCGGGAGAGGGCTCCTACGAGCAGTACTTC. Its translation: CASSVGAGEGSYEQYF. The rearrangement joins TRBV9 to TRBJ2-7; 8 bases map to TRBD2. Trimming took 0 bases from V and 0 from J; bases not matched to a gene: 5. Germline CDR1 is SGDLS and CDR2 is YYNGEE. This CDR3 contains 16 residues. Drawing the rest from reference TRBV9 and TRBJ2-7, the complete variable domain is DSGVTQTPKHLITATGQRVTLRCSPRSGDLSVYWYQQSLDQGLQFLIQYYNGEERAKGNILERFSAQQFPDLHSELNLSSLELGDSALYFCASSVGAGEGSYEQYFGPGTRLTVT.